Listed below are T cell receptor beta chains from one sample, sequenced in a study of T cell changes during pregnancy in multiple sclerosis. Repertoires were generated with immunoSEQ multiplex PCR, while TCRdb's copy carries only in-frame clones and drops some. The table shows around 66,000 clones, with 91% occurring only once. This sample comprised peripheral blood, obtained after pregnancy. All receptors come from a female donor in good health, enrolled as a control in a pregnancy study. Each CDR3 is given with its conserved first and last residue. D genes are given only for firm matches. Some rows mark clone size as missing; the rest say once, few, many or name a class of expanded clone.

d_gene	v_gene	j_gene	abundance	CDR3aa	CDR3nt
TRBD1	TRBV25-1	TRBJ2-1	.	CASTGGGDEQFF	TGTGCCAGCACAGGGGGTGGGGATGAGCAGTTCTTC
TRBD2	TRBV5-1	TRBJ2-1	.	CASSSGLAGDKEQFF	TGCGCCAGCAGCTCGGGACTAGCGGGGGATAAAGAGCAGTTCTTC
.	TRBV7-6	TRBJ1-1	.	CASSLGGGEAFF	TGTGCCAGCAGCTTGGGAGGGGGTGAAGCTTTCTTT
.	TRBV25-1	TRBJ2-7	.	CASSEQALSYEQYF	TGTGCCAGCAGTGAGCAAGCCCTCTCCTACGAGCAGTACTTC
.	TRBV6-5	TRBJ1-2	once	CASSYPRQGGYGYTF	TGTGCCAGCAGTTACCCTCGCCAGGGTGGCTATGGCTACACCTTC
.	TRBV4-1	TRBJ1-1	.	CASSPYTGGTEAFF	TGCGCCAGCAGTCCATATACGGGGGGCACTGAAGCTTTCTTT
.	TRBV2	TRBJ2-5	.	CASSPLTGQETQYF	TGTGCCAGCAGTCCCTTGACGGGACAAGAGACCCAGTACTTC
TRBD1	TRBV9	TRBJ2-7	.	CASSSGQGDEQYF	TGTGCCAGCAGCTCGGGACAGGGGGACGAGCAGTACTTC
TRBD1	TRBV19	TRBJ1-5	.	CASNLQGWGSNQPQHF	TGTGCCAGTAACCTACAGGGGTGGGGCAGCAATCAGCCCCAGCATTTT
TRBD1	TRBV25-1	TRBJ1-5	.	CASSDDRAGIQPQHF	TGTGCCAGCAGCGATGACAGGGCCGGTATTCAGCCCCAGCATTTT
.	TRBV2	TRBJ2-1	.	CASSVLPYNEQFF	TGTGCCAGCAGTGTTCTTCCCTACAATGAGCAGTTCTTC
.	TRBV4-2	TRBJ2-5	once	CASSQGRDQETQYF	TGTGCCAGCAGCCAAGGGCGGGACCAAGAGACCCAGTACTTC
.	TRBV9	TRBJ1-2	.	CASSLKENYGYTF	TGTGCCAGCAGCCTTAAAGAGAACTATGGCTACACCTTC
TRBD2	TRBV30	TRBJ2-1	.	CAYQTSGDHNEQFF	TGTGCCTACCAGACTAGCGGGGACCACAATGAGCAGTTCTTC
.	TRBV25-1	TRBJ1-2	.	CASSDPGHVYGYTF	TGTGCCAGCAGTGATCCGGGACACGTCTATGGCTACACCTTC